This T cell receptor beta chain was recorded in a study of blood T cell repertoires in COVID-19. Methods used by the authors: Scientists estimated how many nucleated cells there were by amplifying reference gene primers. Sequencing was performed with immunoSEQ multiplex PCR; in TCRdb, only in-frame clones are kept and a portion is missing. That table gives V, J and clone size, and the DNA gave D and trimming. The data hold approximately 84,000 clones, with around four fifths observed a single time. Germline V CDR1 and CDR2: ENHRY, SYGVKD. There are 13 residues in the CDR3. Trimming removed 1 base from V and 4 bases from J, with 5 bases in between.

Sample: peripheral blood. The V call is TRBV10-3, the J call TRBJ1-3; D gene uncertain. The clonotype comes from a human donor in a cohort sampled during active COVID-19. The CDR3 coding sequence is TGTGCCATCAGTGAGTTGGAGGGAAACACCATATATTTT. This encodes CAISELEGNTIYF.